Listed below are T cell receptor beta chains from one sample, sequenced in a study of shared clonotypes between healthy human individuals. Sequenced by immunoSEQ multiplex PCR; TCRdb stores in-frame clones only, minus some. The data hold around 620,000 clones, with about 95% observed a single time. Sample: naive CD8+ T cells sorted from blood. These receptors originate from a woman in her thirties in good health. CDR3s include the opening cysteine and the closing phenylalanine or tryptophan.

J gene,V gene,CDR3 protein
TRBJ1-4,TRBV4-1,CASSQEWAGPTNEKLFF
TRBJ1-1,TRBV15,CATSRDGLGNGEAFF
TRBJ2-7,TRBV6-5,CASSYGAGGREQYF
TRBJ1-1,TRBV6-6,CASSPTPRTEAFF
TRBJ2-1,TRBV7-8,CASSTGGGMYNEQFF
TRBJ2-7,TRBV2,CASSLDTGYEQYF
TRBJ2-3,TRBV28,CASSTTGTSGPTDTQYF
TRBJ1-5,TRBV27,CASSFQQGAEQPQHF
TRBJ2-7,TRBV9,CASSVALGGEQYF
TRBJ2-1,TRBV27,CASERGSGEQFF
TRBJ1-1,TRBV29-1,CSVEVTGTGLNTEAFF
TRBJ1-4,TRBV28,CATFGGGREKLFF
TRBJ2-7,TRBV13,CASKGTGGYEQYF
TRBJ2-2,TRBV14,CASSETSGILTGELFF
TRBJ2-7,TRBV28,CASSFFPSGEGYEQYF
TRBJ2-2,TRBV28,CASSFTSGSAGELFF
TRBJ2-5,TRBV5-6,CASSPQGSGGQETQYF
TRBJ1-6,TRBV7-8,CASSSPGTGESPLHF
TRBJ2-7,TRBV6-1,CASTEDRARYNEQYF
TRBJ2-2,TRBV28,CASSLRQTYLPGLGELFF
TRBJ2-7,TRBV5-4,CASSLSASPIYEQYF
TRBJ1-5,TRBV28,CASSWTGNQPQHF
TRBJ2-5,TRBV14,CASSHTTGRETQYF
TRBJ2-5,TRBV27,CASSLLGRETQYF
TRBJ2-2,TRBV5-4,CASTGYTGELFF
TRBJ2-1,TRBV27,CASSPLAGGNDEQFF
TRBJ2-7,TRBV28,CASSRTDHYEQYF
TRBJ1-2,TRBV11-2,CASSLVERYGYTF
TRBJ2-7,TRBV5-1,CASSLASPDEQYF
TRBJ1-1,TRBV25-1,CASSDGGSDTEAFF
TRBJ2-2,TRBV7-7,CASSDGRAGELFF
TRBJ2-7,TRBV28,CASSLLGSNVPDEQYF
TRBJ2-1,TRBV7-9,CASSPGAGPVLDEQFF
TRBJ2-7,TRBV27,CASSLQREQPYEQYF
TRBJ2-7,TRBV27,CASSPSTSGTYEQYF
TRBJ2-7,TRBV27,CASSIGTSGSHEQYF
TRBJ2-3,TRBV7-9,CASDPSGSTDTQYF
-,TRBV13,CASSLSGSYEQYF
TRBJ1-2,TRBV9,CASSVGTRLYGYTF
TRBJ1-5,TRBV19,CASSISAAQEQPQHF
TRBJ2-1,TRBV4-1,CASSPRAGGPYEQFF
TRBJ2-1,TRBV7-3,CASSQTSGDYNEQFF
TRBJ1-5,TRBV28,CASLDDRYSNQPQHF